Shown below are 19 T cell receptor beta chains from a single sample sequenced in a study of technical replicates of blood from several donors. TCRdb's copy holds only in-frame clones and misses some; the assay was immunoSEQ multiplex PCR. The sample lists tens of thousands of clones, 90% to 97% occurring once. Sequencing input: T cells isolated from PBMCs. The receptor source for this set is a human donor in good health.

The genes are TRBV4-1 and TRBJ2-2, with unresolved D. Germline assignment: CDR1 MGHRA and CDR2 YSYEKL. The CDR3 is made up of 14 amino acids. Trimming removed 4 bases at V and 0 bases at J, with 6 bases between. The CDR3 DNA reads as TGCGCCAGCAGCCGCGGTACGAACACCGGGGAGCTGTTTTTT. Translation: CASSRGTNTGELFF.

The gene calls are TRBV7-2 and TRBJ2-7; the match to TRBD1 covers 9 bases. The CDR3 spans 14 residues. Trimming took 5 bases from V and 6 from J; bases not matched to a gene: 8. CDR1 is SGHTA, CDR2 FQGNSA, per germline. CDR3 DNA sequence: TGTGCCAGCAGCCGGACAGGGGTGTCCACCGAGCAGTACTTC. Translated, it gives CASSRTGVSTEQYF. The variable domain in full, completed from reference TRBV7-2 and TRBJ2-7, reads GAGVSQSPSNKVTEKGKDVELRCDPISGHTALYWYRQSLGQGLEFLIYFQGNSAPDKSGLPSDRFSAERTGGSVSTLTIQRTQQEDSAVYLCASSRTGVSTEQYFGPGTRLTVT.

The rearrangement uses TRBV25-1 and TRBJ1-1; D gene unclear. The CDR3 sequence is 11 residues long. CDR1 MGHDK and CDR2 SYGVNS come from the germline V gene. Trimming stripped 0 bases from V and 7 bases from J, with 3 bases between. The CDR3 nucleotides read TGTGCCAGCAGTGAATACTATGAAGCTTTCTTT. Protein sequence: CASSEYYEAFF.

DNA for the CDR3: TGTGCCAGCAGTAAACGACGGGGAGAGACCCAGTACTTC. Protein sequence: CASSKRRGETQYF. The chain uses TRBV6-5 and TRBJ2-5; tentatively, D is TRBD2 (5 bases). In germline, CDR1 is MNHEY, CDR2 SVGAGI. The CDR3 consists of 13 residues. With 5 bases removed from V and 4 bases from J, the gap between germline ends came to 11 bases.

This clone was counted a single time. The rearrangement links TRBV5-1 to TRBJ2-7, with D possibly matching TRBD2 (6 bases). V lost 1 base and J lost 1, with 12 bases in between. Looked up from germline, CDR1 is SGHRS and CDR2 is YFSETQ. This CDR3 contains 15 residues. Here the CDR3 DNA reads TGCGCCAGCAGCTTGTCCGGGACTGCGTCCTACGAGCAGTACTTC. Protein sequence: CASSLSGTASYEQYF.

The chain recombines TRBV4-1 with TRBJ2-7; a weak D match, TRBD1 (5 bases). Looked up from germline, CDR1 is MGHRA and CDR2 is YSYEKL. V was clipped by 3 bases and J by 4 bases, with 16 bases between them. The CDR3 is 15 residues long. The CDR3 loop is CASSHPKQGSYEQYF. The DNA for the CDR3 is TGCGCCAGCAGCCACCCAAAGCAGGGATCTTACGAGCAGTACTTC.

V and J are TRBV7-8 and TRBJ2-7; a weak D match, TRBD1 (8 bases). This CDR3 has 16 amino acids. V dropped 1 base and J dropped 4 bases, with 17 bases sitting between them. The germline V gene has CDR1 SGHVS and CDR2 FQNEAQ. CDR3 in amino acids: CASSLVAGGGGYEQYF. CDR3 in DNA: TGTGCCAGCAGCTTAGTGGCAGGGGGCGGGGGATACGAGCAGTACTTC.

The chain couples TRBV28 to TRBJ2-7; D might be TRBD1 (6 bases). Trimming shortened V by 5 bases and J by 1 base, and 15 bases separated the two germline ends. The germline V gene encodes CDR1 MDHEN and CDR2 SYDVKM. This CDR3 spans 15 amino acids. In DNA form, the CDR3 reads TGTGCCAGCAGTCCCACCGGGACACTATCCTACGAGCAGTACTTC. As protein: CASSPTGTLSYEQYF.

This clone has a single count. The chain carries TRBV18 and TRBJ1-1, with D possibly matching TRBD1 (5 bases). The CDR3 is 15 amino acids. Germline V gene sequence: CDR1 KGHSH, CDR2 LQKENI. V lost 5 bases, J lost 1 base, and 14 bases lay in between. The DNA for the CDR3 is TGTGCCAGCTCAGCGGCTGGGGGGAGGAACACTGAAGCTTTCTTT. Residues: CASSAAGGRNTEAFF. The whole variable domain, remainder taken from reference TRBV18 and TRBJ1-1, is NAGVMQNPRHLVRRRGQEARLRCSPMKGHSHVYWYRQLPEEGLKFMVYLQKENIIDESGMPKERFSAEFPKEGPSILRIQQVVRGDSAAYFCASSAAGGRNTEAFFGQGTRLTVV.

This chain uses TRBV5-6 with TRBJ2-1; 8 positions match TRBD1. The V segment lost 0 bases and the J segment 4 bases; nucleotides outside the gene matches: 12. Germline V gives CDR1 SGHDT, CDR2 YYEEEE. The CDR3 sequence is 18 residues long. The CDR3 region is CASSLGGRGPLGYNEQFF. The DNA of the CDR3 is TGTGCCAGCAGCTTGGGGGGCAGGGGGCCCCTCGGTTACAATGAGCAGTTCTTC.

J is TRBJ1-2 and V is TRBV28; tentative D call: TRBD1 (6 bases). V gave up 2 bases and J gave up 4 bases, with 17 bases separating them. From germline, CDR1 is MDHEN and CDR2 SYDVKM. CDR3 length: 16 amino acids. CDR3 protein: CASSLTGITASYGYTF. The CDR3 nucleotides are TGTGCCAGCAGTTTAACAGGGATAACGGCGAGCTATGGCTACACCTTC.

V is TRBV5-5 and J is TRBJ2-7; maybe TRBD2 (5 bases). The CDR3 extends over 15 amino acids. Germline V lookup: CDR1 SGHKS, CDR2 YYEKEE (reference sequence). Trimming cost V 0 bases and J 2 bases, with 12 bases left between them. In nucleotides, the CDR3 is TGTGCCAGCAGCTTGGGGGAGCCAGGAACCTACGAGCAGTACTTC. Residues: CASSLGEPGTYEQYF.

V usage is TRBV6-6 and J usage is TRBJ1-2, with D perhaps matching TRBD1 (6 bases). Per germline, CDR1 MNHNY and CDR2 SVGAGI (reference sequence). The CDR3 covers 13 residues. Trimming took 7 bases from V and 8 from J, leaving 17 bases between them. The CDR3 here is CASTNGGAGGYTF. CDR3 DNA: TGTGCCAGCACTAACGGGGGGGCCGGAGGCTACACCTTC.

The rearrangement joins TRBV7-7 to TRBJ2-5; D perhaps matches TRBD2 (5 bases). The CDR3 loop spans 14 amino acids. Between the trimmed V and J ends, which lost 4 bases and 4 bases, there was a span of 13 bases. Germline V gene data show CDR1 as SSHAT and CDR2 as FNYEAQ (reference sequence). DNA for the CDR3: TGTGCCAGCAGCTCGACTACGCTTGGAGAGACCCAGTACTTC. Protein product: CASSSTTLGETQYF.

The sample holds one count of this clone. V is TRBV5-1 and J is TRBJ2-3; 12 bases line up with TRBD2. The CDR3 runs 18 residues. Trimming removed 3 bases from V and 6 bases from J; junction bases left unmatched: 14. Germline CDR1 and CDR2: SGHRS and YFSETQ. The CDR3 spells CASSYRATSGSVVDTQYF. The CDR3 DNA reads as TGCGCCAGCAGCTACAGGGCGACTAGCGGGAGTGTTGTCGATACGCAGTATTTT.

This chain uses TRBV11-1 with TRBJ2-7, with TRBD2 matching 11 bases. The CDR3 runs to 15 residues. The germline CDR1 and CDR2 sequences are SGHAT and FQDESV (reference sequence). Germline trimming cut 2 bases from V and 4 bases from J; bases unmatched to any gene: 4. DNA of the CDR3: TGTGCCAGCAGCTTATCGGGGACTAGCGGTTACGAGCAGTACTTC. The encoded protein is CASSLSGTSGYEQYF.

V is TRBV7-7 and J is TRBJ2-7, with TRBD1 matching 10 bases. The CDR3 has 15 amino acids. CDR1 is SSHAT, CDR2 FNYEAQ, per germline (reference sequence). J gave up 0 bases and V 5 bases, and 4 bases lay outside the gene matches. The CDR3: CASSTGTGVSYEQYF. The CDR3 region has the DNA TGTGCCAGCAGCACCGGGACAGGGGTCTCCTACGAGCAGTACTTC. The variable domain in full, completed from reference TRBV7-7 and TRBJ2-7, reads GAGVSQSPRYKVTKRGQDVTLRCDPISSHATLYWYQQALGQGPEFLTYFNYEAQPDKSGLPSDRFSAERPEGSISTLTIQRTEQRDSAMYRCASSTGTGVSYEQYFGPGTRLTVT.

The chain is built from TRBV5-1 and TRBJ2-1; a weak D match, TRBD1 (6 bases). The CDR3 sequence is 14 residues long. Trimming shortened V by 4 bases and J by 1 base, and 9 bases separated the two germline ends. CDR1 is SGHRS and CDR2 is YFSETQ in the germline V gene. CDR3: CASSPGTSYNEQFF. CDR3 nucleotide sequence: TGCGCCAGCAGCCCCGGGACATCCTACAATGAGCAGTTCTTC.

The rearrangement links TRBV13 to TRBJ1-2; D might be TRBD1 (6 bases). Trimming pared 5 bases from V and 3 bases from J, leaving 19 bases between. Germline CDR1 is PRHDT and CDR2 is FYEKMQ (reference sequence). This CDR3 has 16 residues. CDR3 sequence (DNA): TGTGCCAGCAGCCTCAGACAAATGACAGGTGACTATGGCTACACCTTC. Translated, it gives CASSLRQMTGDYGYTF. Variable domain in full (rest from reference TRBV13 and TRBJ1-2): AAGVIQSPRHLIKEKRETATLKCYPIPRHDTVYWYQQGPGQDPQFLISFYEKMQSDKGSIPDRFSAQQFSDYHSELNMSSLELGDSALYFCASSLRQMTGDYGYTFGSGTRLTVV.